Following are 15 T cell receptor beta chains from one sample sequenced in a study of OX40 agonist ivuxolimab in advanced cancers. Here immunoSEQ multiplex PCR was the method, and the copy in TCRdb shows in-frame clones only, minus some. The sample has tens of thousands of clones, 84% seen once. The material was CD4+ or CD8+ T cells sorted from blood, obtained in a trial of the OX40 agonist ivuxolimab. These receptors were collected from an adult with an advanced solid tumor such as melanoma, head and neck, liver or kidney cancer.

In this sample, this clone turned up once. DNA of the CDR3: TGTGCCAGCAGACAGGGGGCGATGAACTATGGCTACACCTTC. Translated: CASRQGAMNYGYTF. The V and J genes are TRBV28 and TRBJ1-2, with TRBD1 matching over 9 bases. The germline gives CDR1 MDHEN, CDR2 SYDVKM. With V trimmed by 6 bases and J by 2 bases, 4 bases remained unmatched. CDR3 length equals 14 residues.

This rearrangement joins TRBV30 to TRBJ1-6; TRBD1 matches at 7 bases. The CDR3 sequence is 15 residues long. Germline assignment: CDR1 GTSNPN and CDR2 SVGIG (reference sequence). V was clipped by 3 bases and J by 8 bases; unmatched bases: 10. CDR3 residues: CAWRSLTGWDSPLHF. The CDR3 DNA reads TGTGCCTGGAGATCCCTGACAGGGTGGGATTCACCCCTCCACTTT.

The chain employs TRBV6-1 and TRBJ2-5, with unresolved D. CDR3 length: 13 residues. CDR1 and CDR2 from the germline V gene are MNHNS and SASEGT. V was trimmed by 3 bases and J by 2 bases, leaving 7 bases between them. CDR3 in amino acids: CASSELGQETQYF. The CDR3 bases are TGTGCCAGCAGTGAGCTGGGGCAAGAGACCCAGTACTTC.

A few counts support this clone. The chain carries TRBV4-1 and TRBJ2-7; 7 bases map to TRBD1. CDR3 length: 17 residues. CDR1 and CDR2 (germline): MGHRA, YSYEKL. J gave up 4 bases and V 0 bases, and 12 bases lay outside the gene matches. The DNA of the CDR3 is TGCGCCAGCAGCCAAGATTGGGGAACAGGGGTCTCTTACGAGCAGTACTTC. Its translation is CASSQDWGTGVSYEQYF.

CDR3 nucleotides: TGTGCCAGCTCACCACGGGGGGCGAATGAGCAGTTCTTC. This sequence encodes CASSPRGANEQFF. The chain is built from TRBV18 and TRBJ2-1; tentatively, D is TRBD1 or TRBD2 (6 bases each). With 1 base removed from V and 7 bases from J, the gap between germline ends came to 8 bases. Per the germline V gene, CDR1 is KGHSH and CDR2 is LQKENI. CDR3 length: 13 amino acids.

The V gene is TRBV29-1, the J gene TRBJ1-5; D not resolved. The germline V and J ends were trimmed by 5 bases and 1 base, with 6 bases remaining between them. The CDR3 contains 12 residues. Germline V CDR1 and CDR2: SQVTM, ANQGSEA. The CDR3 loop is CSVQESNQPQHF. CDR3 sequence (DNA): TGCAGCGTTCAGGAGAGCAATCAGCCCCAGCATTTT.

The chain combines TRBV5-4 with TRBJ1-2; TRBD1 matches at 7 bases. Per germline, CDR1 SGHNT and CDR2 YYREEE (reference sequence). The CDR3 has 17 amino acids. V was clipped by 3 bases and J by 3 bases; unmatched bases: 14. CDR3 sequence: CASSWQQGRGFDYGYTF. CDR3 DNA sequence: TGTGCCAGCAGCTGGCAACAGGGGCGAGGGTTTGACTATGGCTACACCTTC.

This chain links TRBV18 with TRBJ1-1, with D maybe TRBD1 (6 bases). The V gene's germline CDR1 is KGHSH and CDR2 LQKENI. The CDR3 contains 14 residues. V lost 3 bases to trimming and J lost 6 bases, with 14 bases between them. CDR3 loop: CASSPLTGRAEAFF. DNA for the CDR3: TGTGCCAGCTCACCCCTAACAGGGCGGGCTGAAGCTTTCTTT.

CDR3 DNA: TGCGCCAGCAGCCAAGTCCAGGGCACAAACTATGGCTACACCTTC. Translated, it gives CASSQVQGTNYGYTF. This chain joins TRBV4-3 and TRBJ1-2; a weak D match, TRBD1 (5 bases). V lost 1 base, J lost 2 bases, and 11 bases lay in between. This CDR3 comprises 15 residues. CDR1 is LGHNA and CDR2 is YSLEER in the germline V gene.

This chain connects TRBV14 to TRBJ2-1; D is ambiguous. CDR3 length: 13 amino acids. Germline lookup yields CDR1 SGHDN and CDR2 FVKESK. The V gene lost 1 base and the J gene lost 12 bases, with 13 bases spanning the gap. This CDR3 is CASSQAARIGQFF. CDR3 nucleotide sequence: TGTGCCAGCAGCCAAGCGGCCAGGATAGGGCAGTTCTTC.

The J gene is TRBJ2-7, the V gene TRBV19; D remains ambiguous. There are 12 residues in the CDR3. Germline CDR1 and CDR2: LNHDA and SQIVND (reference sequence). V dropped 9 bases and J dropped 5 bases, with 14 bases sitting between them. For the CDR3, the DNA is TGTGCCAGCAGTCACACTCCCAACGAGCAGTACTTC. It is translated as CASSHTPNEQYF.

The chain couples TRBV7-2 to TRBJ1-2, with unresolved D. Trimming left V 3 bases short and J 8 bases short, with 16 bases between. The CDR3 is 14 amino acids. CDR1 and CDR2 from the germline V gene are SGHTA and FQGNSA. The CDR3 nucleotides are TGTGCCAGCAGCTTCGACCCGCCTCCGGCGGGCTACACCTTC. Translated, it gives CASSFDPPPAGYTF. The entire variable domain, with the rest obtained from reference TRBV7-2 and TRBJ1-2, is as follows: GAGVSQSPSNKVTEKGKDVELRCDPISGHTALYWYRQSLGQGLEFLIYFQGNSAPDKSGLPSDRFSAERTGGSVSTLTIQRTQQEDSAVYLCASSFDPPPAGYTFGSGTRLTVV.

This chain connects TRBV6-1 to TRBJ1-2, with a possible D match to TRBD1 (5 bases). CDR3 length: 14 amino acids. Germline V CDR1 and CDR2: MNHNS, SASEGT. Trimming took 5 bases from V and 4 from J, leaving 14 bases between them. The CDR3: CASSQRGPSYGYTF. CDR3 DNA sequence: TGTGCCAGCAGTCAAAGGGGACCCAGCTATGGCTACACCTTC.

The chain is built from TRBV10-2 and TRBJ1-2, with TRBD1 matching over 9 bases. The ends lost 5 bases at V and 4 bases at J; junction bases unmatched: 11. Germline V lookup: CDR1 WSHSY, CDR2 SAAADI. The CDR3 is made up of 16 amino acids. The CDR3 region is CASSRTGTGLGYGYTF. The CDR3 DNA reads TGCGCCAGCAGTAGGACGGGGACAGGGTTAGGCTATGGCTACACCTTC.

This clone was observed a few times. The chain carries TRBV7-9 and TRBJ1-6, with TRBD1 matching over 7 bases. Germline CDR1 reads SEHNR; CDR2 reads FQNEAQ (reference sequence). This CDR3 has 16 amino acids. The V segment lost 5 bases and the J segment 8 bases; nucleotides outside the gene matches: 12. The CDR3 DNA reads as TGTGCCAGCAGCCCACGAGGGCGACAGGGCGATTCACCCCTCCACTTT. Translating gives CASSPRGRQGDSPLHF.